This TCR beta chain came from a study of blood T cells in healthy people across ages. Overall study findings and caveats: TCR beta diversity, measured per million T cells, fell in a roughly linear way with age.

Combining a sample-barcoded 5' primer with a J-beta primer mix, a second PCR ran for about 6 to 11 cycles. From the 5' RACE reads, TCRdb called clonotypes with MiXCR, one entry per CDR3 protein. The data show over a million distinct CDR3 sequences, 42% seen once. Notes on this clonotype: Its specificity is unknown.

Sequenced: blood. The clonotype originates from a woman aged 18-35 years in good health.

The CDR3 reads CSARDLEGSAATDTQYF. The CDR3 DNA reads as TGCAGTGCTAGAGATCTCGAGGGATCAGCGGCTACAGATACGCAGTATTTT. The genes are TRBV20-1 and TRBJ2-3, with D possibly TRBD2 on 5 matching bases. Trimming took 0 bases from V and 3 from J, leaving 19 bases between them. In germline, CDR1 is DFQATT, CDR2 SNEGSKA (reference sequence). This CDR3 has 17 amino acids.